This T cell receptor beta chain was identified during a study of patients and donors after allogeneic stem cell transplantation. The V end was cut by 3 bases, the J end by 10 bases, with 10 bases between. This CDR3 has 12 amino acids. From the RT-PCR reads, TCRdb called clonotypes with MiXCR, one entry per CDR3 protein. This table holds approximately 29,000 distinct CDR3 sequences, 37% found once. The receptor was isolated from a human donor who was either an allogeneic HSCT recipient or a stem cell or donor lymphocyte infusion donor (not recorded which). It is not recorded whose cells these are; they may come from a transplant donor. Sequenced material: blood, either unsorted or a sorted T cell fraction (not recorded which). The chain joins TRBV12-3 or TRBV12-4 to TRBJ2-1, with D maybe TRBD2 (5 bases). The CDR3 region has the DNA TGTGCCAGCAGTTTGGGTAGCGCAGAGCAGTTCTTC. Amino acids: CASSLGSAEQFF.